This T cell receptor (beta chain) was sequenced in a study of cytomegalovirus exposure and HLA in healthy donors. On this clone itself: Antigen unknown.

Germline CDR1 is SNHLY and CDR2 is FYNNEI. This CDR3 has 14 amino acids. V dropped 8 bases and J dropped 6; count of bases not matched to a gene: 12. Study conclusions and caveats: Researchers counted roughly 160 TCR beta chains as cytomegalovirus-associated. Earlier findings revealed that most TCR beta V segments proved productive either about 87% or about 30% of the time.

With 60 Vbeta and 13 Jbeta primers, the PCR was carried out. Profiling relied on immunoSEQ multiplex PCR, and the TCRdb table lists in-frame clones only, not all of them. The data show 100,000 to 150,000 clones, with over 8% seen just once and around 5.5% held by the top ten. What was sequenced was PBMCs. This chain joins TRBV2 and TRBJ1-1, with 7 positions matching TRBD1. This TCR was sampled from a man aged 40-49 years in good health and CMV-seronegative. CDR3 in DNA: TGTGCCAGCCGATTCCGAACAGGGGACTCTGAAGCTTTCTTT. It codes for CASRFRTGDSEAFF.